The clone carrying this T cell receptor (beta chain) appeared a few times. Unique molecular identifiers were built into the TCRbeta library. TCRdb reanalysed the PCR reads using MiXCR and keeps one entry per CDR3 protein. The sample contains some 590,000 distinct CDR3 sequences, roughly a tenth of which appear only once. The germline V gene encodes CDR1 SNHLY and CDR2 FYNNEI. CDR3 length: 13 amino acids. V shed 8 bases and J 13 bases; nucleotides not matched to a gene: 8. The sample originates from a study of T-cell reconstitution after alpha-beta-depleted transplantation in children. This clonotype was obtained from a human donor who donated a stem cell graft to a child with acute myeloid leukemia. This chain joins TRBV2 and TRBJ2-1; 13 bases line up with TRBD2. The sequencing here drew on PBMCs from the stem cell graft donor, taken from the stem cell graft. CDR3 region: CASGTTSGRNQFF. CDR3 bases: TGTGCCAGCGGGACGACTAGCGGGAGGAACCAGTTCTTC.